One sample yielded the 24 T cell receptor beta chains listed below, sequenced in a study of cytomegalovirus exposure and HLA in healthy donors. The PCR ran on 60 Vbeta and 13 Jbeta primers. TCRdb's copy holds only in-frame clones and misses some; the assay was immunoSEQ multiplex PCR. The sample has roughly 110,000 clones, over 60% seen once. What was sequenced was PBMCs. The receptors shown here come from a man younger than 40 in good health and CMV-seropositive.

V usage is TRBV5-1 and J usage is TRBJ2-5; weak D call: TRBD1 (5 bases). This CDR3 contains 14 residues. Between the trimmed V and J ends, which lost 4 bases and 2 bases, there was a span of 12 bases. Germline V gene data show CDR1 as SGHRS and CDR2 as YFSETQ. The CDR3 sequence is CASSPGHPQETQYF. Here the CDR3 DNA reads TGCGCCAGCAGCCCCGGACATCCACAAGAGACCCAGTACTTC.

The chain joins TRBV5-5 to TRBJ2-5; D possibly corresponds to TRBD1 (5 bases). The CDR3 has 14 amino acids. V lost 5 bases to trimming and J lost 7 bases, with 18 bases between them. Germline V lookup: CDR1 SGHKS, CDR2 YYEKEE (reference sequence). The CDR3, as DNA: TGTGCCAGCAGGTCCACAGGCCAGCCGGGGACCCAGTACTTC. This codes for CASRSTGQPGTQYF. Looking up the rest from reference TRBV5-5 and TRBJ2-5 gives the full variable domain: DAGVTQSPTHLIKTRGQQVTLRCSPISGHKSVSWYQQVLGQGPQFIFQYYEKEERGRGNFPDRFSARQFPNYSSELNVNALLLGDSALYLCASRSTGQPGTQYFGPGTRLLVL.

The chain combines TRBV7-2 with TRBJ2-1; 11 bases map to TRBD2. The CDR3 totals 15 residues. The germline V gene encodes CDR1 SGHTA and CDR2 FQGNSA. Losses at the gene ends were 5 bases for V and 5 bases for J; bases not matched to a gene: 5. The CDR3: CASSRTSGGHNEQFF. The CDR3 DNA sequence: TGTGCCAGCAGCAGAACTAGCGGGGGCCACAATGAGCAGTTCTTC.

The rearrangement joins TRBV5-1 to TRBJ1-4; D gene uncertain. This CDR3 is built from 14 residues. Between the trimmed V and J ends, which lost 0 bases and 2 bases, there was a span of 5 bases. Germline V gene data show CDR1 as SGHRS and CDR2 as YFSETQ. The CDR3 sequence: CASSLARTNEKLFF. Here the CDR3 DNA reads TGCGCCAGCAGCTTGGCTAGGACTAATGAAAAACTGTTTTTT.

The chain couples TRBV11-3 to TRBJ2-1; D is ambiguous. The CDR3 loop spans 13 amino acids. The ends were cut back, 2 bases at V and 4 bases at J, with 6 bases in the middle. Germline loops: CDR1 SGHNT, CDR2 YENEEA. The CDR3 DNA reads as TGTGCCAGCAGCTTAAACTTGTACAATGAGCAGTTCTTC. Protein sequence: CASSLNLYNEQFF.

Here the CDR3 DNA reads TGTGCCAGCAGTCCGCGCGGGACTGAAGATTCACCCCTCCACTTT. This encodes CASSPRGTEDSPLHF. The chain uses TRBV5-4 and TRBJ1-6; D perhaps matches TRBD1 (5 bases). The CDR3 has 15 amino acids. Trimming pared 5 bases from V and 8 bases from J, leaving 17 bases between. The germline V gene has CDR1 SGHNT and CDR2 YYREEE (reference sequence).

In its sample, this clone was seen once. The chain carries TRBV7-2 and TRBJ1-1; 7 nucleotides align to TRBD1. Looked up from germline, CDR1 is SGHTA and CDR2 is FQGNSA. With V trimmed by 5 bases and J by 1 base, 10 bases remained unmatched. The length of the CDR3 is 16 residues. CDR3 protein: CASSARTGPWNTEAFF. The CDR3, as DNA: TGTGCCAGCAGCGCGAGGACAGGCCCTTGGAACACTGAAGCTTTCTTT.

CDR3 in DNA: TGCGCCAGCAGTCAGGGCGGGTTAGTAGGACTGTTTTTT. This sequence encodes CASSQGGLVGLFF. The rearrangement joins TRBV23-1 to TRBJ1-4; unclear D gene. TRBV23-1 is an ORF; its function is uncertain. The CDR3 has 13 residues. V was trimmed by 3 bases and J by 13 bases, leaving 15 bases between them.

The gene calls are TRBV6-5 and TRBJ1-5, with D uncertain. Germline values: CDR1 MNHEY, CDR2 SVGAGI. This CDR3 comprises 14 residues. Trimming took off 2 bases at V and 9 bases at J, with 14 bases between the two ends. The CDR3 DNA is TGTGCCAGCAGTTACCGCAGTAACGACTCGCCCCAGCATTTT. Translation gives CASSYRSNDSPQHF.

This rearrangement joins TRBV5-4 to TRBJ2-1, with 14 bases that match TRBD2. CDR1 and CDR2 from the germline V gene are SGHNT and YYREEE (reference sequence). The CDR3 loop spans 16 amino acids. V lost 6 bases, J lost 8 bases, and 10 bases stayed unmatched. In DNA, the CDR3 is TGTGCCAGCAACTCCCCGACTAGCGGGGGGGCCCATGAGCAGTTCTTC. Protein sequence: CASNSPTSGGAHEQFF.

Note on this clone: At one of its ends the junction is not consistent with the germline gene, which may arise from a read error. The chain combines TRBV2 with TRBJ1-2; 9 bases align to TRBD1. This CDR3 contains 15 residues. The V gene's germline CDR1 is SNHLY and CDR2 FYNNEI. The CDR3 bases are TGTGCCAGCAGGGGACAGGGAATAGGAGACTATGGCTACCCCTTC. Translated, it gives CASRGQGIGDYGYPF.

The gene calls are TRBV5-6 and TRBJ1-1; the D is unclear. The V and J ends lost 1 base and 1 base respectively, with 2 bases between them. Germline V gives CDR1 SGHDT, CDR2 YYEEEE. The CDR3 consists of 12 residues. The CDR3 DNA reads as TGTGCCAGCAGCTTGCAGAACACTGAAGCTTTCTTT. This encodes CASSLQNTEAFF.

The rearrangement links TRBV18 to TRBJ1-3; the D is unclear. Trimming removed 0 bases at V and 3 bases at J, with 9 bases between. The CDR3 runs to 15 residues. The V gene's germline CDR1 is KGHSH and CDR2 LQKENI. CDR3 in amino acids: CASSPPAQIGNTIYF. The CDR3 DNA reads as TGTGCCAGCTCACCACCGGCTCAGATTGGAAACACCATATATTTT.

This chain connects TRBV10-3 to TRBJ2-7; possible D gene TRBD1, 5 bases. The germline V gene has CDR1 ENHRY and CDR2 SYGVKD. The ends were cut back, 2 bases at V and 0 bases at J, with 11 bases in the middle. The CDR3 consists of 15 residues. The CDR3 loop reads CAISELRGYSYEQYF. The CDR3 region has the DNA TGTGCCATCAGTGAGCTAAGGGGATACTCCTACGAGCAGTACTTC.

This clone was seen only once. J is TRBJ1-3 and V is TRBV5-5, with TRBD1 matching 8 bases. The J segment lost 0 bases and the V segment lost 4 bases, leaving 3 bases of the junction unmatched. Germline CDR1 SGHKS, CDR2 YYEKEE (reference sequence). The CDR3 length is 15 residues. The CDR3 loop is CASSADRGSGNTIYF. CDR3 nucleotide sequence: TGTGCCAGCAGCGCTGACAGGGGCTCTGGAAACACCATATATTTT.

The CDR3 coding sequence is TGTGCCAGTAGTATTAGTAACAGGGGGCATCAGCCCCAGCATTTT. It is translated as CASSISNRGHQPQHF. J is TRBJ1-5 and V is TRBV19; TRBD1 aligns across 9 bases. This CDR3 has 15 residues. V lost 3 bases, J lost 5 bases, and 5 bases stayed unmatched. Germline loops: CDR1 LNHDA, CDR2 SQIVND (reference sequence). The full variable domain, completed using reference TRBV19 and TRBJ1-5, is DGGITQSPKYLFRKEGQNVTLSCEQNLNHDAMYWYRQDPGQGLRLIYYSQIVNDFQKGDIAEGYSVSREKKESFPLTVTSAQKNPTAFYLCASSISNRGHQPQHFGDGTRLSIL.

V and J are TRBV6-5 and TRBJ1-2; TRBD1 matches 9 bases. The V and J ends lost 7 bases and 8 bases, in that order; junction bases with no gene match: 8. CDR3 length: 13 residues. Germline CDR1 reads MNHEY; CDR2 reads SVGAGI. In DNA form, the CDR3 reads TGTGCCAGCAAGAACAGGGGGCAAGGCGGCTACACCTTC. The encoded protein is CASKNRGQGGYTF.

The chain recombines TRBV4-3 with TRBJ1-2, with a possible D match to TRBD1 (5 bases). CDR1 and CDR2 from the germline V gene are LGHNA and YSLEER. Trimming removed 0 bases at V and 5 bases at J, with 10 bases between. There are 14 residues in the CDR3. The CDR3 loop reads CASSQETDIYGYTF. The DNA for the CDR3 is TGCGCCAGCAGCCAAGAGACAGACATTTATGGCTACACCTTC.

In its sample, this clone is medium-sized. This chain joins TRBV5-6 and TRBJ2-7, with a weak D call TRBD1 (6 bases). V lost 2 bases to trimming and J lost 3 bases, with 12 bases between them. CDR3 length: 14 amino acids. Germline V gives CDR1 SGHDT, CDR2 YYEEEE. Written as DNA, the CDR3 is TGTGCCAGCAGCTTCCCACGACAGGACTACGAGCAGTACTTC. Translating it yields CASSFPRQDYEQYF.

The chain couples TRBV19 to TRBJ1-6; D may be TRBD1 (5 bases). The CDR3 extends over 12 amino acids. V was clipped by 6 bases and J by 9 bases, with 9 bases between them. The germline V gene has CDR1 LNHDA and CDR2 SQIVND (reference sequence). CDR3 in DNA: TGTGCCAGTAGAATCGGGGGTTCACCCCTCCACTTT. Translating gives CASRIGGSPLHF.

Remarks on this clone: The same CDR3 also results from other DNA sequences found in this sample. The chain has TRBV6-1 and TRBJ1-5, with a possible D match to TRBD1 (5 bases). V lost 8 bases to trimming and J lost 6 bases, with 8 bases between them. This CDR3 is 11 amino acids long. Looked up from germline, CDR1 is MNHNS and CDR2 is SASEGT. The chain's CDR3 is CASAGFQPQHF. The DNA for the CDR3 is TGTGCCAGCGCAGGGTTTCAGCCCCAGCATTTT.

V gene TRBV5-1 combines with J gene TRBJ2-6, with D unresolved. Trimming left V 0 bases short and J 0 bases short, with 7 bases between. Germline lookup yields CDR1 SGHRS and CDR2 YFSETQ. This CDR3 has 16 amino acids. The CDR3 DNA sequence: TGCGCCAGCAGCTTGGGTCAGGTCTCTGGGGCCAACGTCCTGACTTTC. Amino acid sequence: CASSLGQVSGANVLTF.

The rearrangement joins TRBV27 to TRBJ2-7; 9 bases align to TRBD1. The CDR3 sequence is 16 residues long. Germline V CDR1 and CDR2: MNHEY, SMNVEV (reference sequence). Unmatched junction bases numbered 8, after V lost 4 bases and J lost 1 base. CDR3 in DNA: TGTGCCAGCAGTTCCCTAACCGGGACAGGGTCCTACGAGCAGTACTTC. Translating it yields CASSSLTGTGSYEQYF.

The chain joins TRBV6-5 to TRBJ2-7; D not resolved. The CDR3 sequence is 14 residues long. Per the germline V gene, CDR1 is MNHEY and CDR2 is SVGAGI. Trimming pared 8 bases from V and 2 bases from J, leaving 16 bases between. CDR3 nucleotide sequence: TGTGCCAGCTCTAAAGTAATTTCCCCCTACGAGCAGTACTTC. Residues: CASSKVISPYEQYF.